Presented here are 30 T cell receptor beta chains from one specimen sequenced in a study of response to subunit inactivated influenza vaccine. Each CDR3 protein gets one entry after TCRdb re-called the RT-PCR reads with MiXCR. The table records 650,000 to 800,000 distinct CDR3 sequences, less than 20% of them present only once. The sequences come from PBMCs from blood, collected about 5 days after vaccination. These receptors were taken from a man over 45 who received an inactivated influenza vaccine.

V usage is TRBV25-1 and J usage is TRBJ2-1, with D tentatively TRBD1 or TRBD2 (5 bases each). This CDR3 is 16 amino acids long. Germline-derived CDR1 and CDR2 are MGHDK and SYGVNS. V lost 3 bases, J lost 6 bases, and 18 bases lay in between. The chain's CDR3 is CASSDTWGPRGNEQFF. CDR3 DNA sequence: TGTGCCAGCAGTGACACCTGGGGACCCCGGGGCAATGAGCAGTTCTTC.

This clonotype was counted between two and nine times. V gene TRBV12-3 or TRBV12-4 combines with J gene TRBJ2-1, with D possibly called TRBD1 or TRBD2 (5 bases each). This CDR3 has 13 residues. The V end lost 4 bases, the J end lost 6 bases, and 10 bases lay between the germline ends. CDR3 DNA: TGTGCCAGCAGTTCGGGACCGACCAATGAGCAGTTCTTC. Translation gives CASSSGPTNEQFF.

The sample holds a few counts of this clonotype. The chain combines TRBV9 with TRBJ2-7; unclear D gene. The V end lost 0 bases, the J end lost 1 base, and 8 bases lay between the germline ends. The CDR3 is made up of 14 amino acids. Germline lookup yields CDR1 SGDLS and CDR2 YYNGEE. The CDR3 DNA reads TGTGCCAGCAGCGTAGCCCCAGATTCCTACGAGCAGTACTTC. Residues: CASSVAPDSYEQYF.

V and J are TRBV7-2 and TRBJ1-1; no clear D. This CDR3 contains 14 residues. Trimming cost V 1 base and J 3 bases, with 9 bases left between them. Germline V CDR1 and CDR2: SGHTA, FQGNSA. Written as DNA, the CDR3 is TGTGCCAGCAGCTTAGATGTCCTTTACACTGAAGCTTTCTTT. Residues: CASSLDVLYTEAFF.

A few counts support this clonotype. The V call is TRBV5-5, the J call TRBJ2-7; D ambiguous. V lost 4 bases and J 5 bases, leaving 10 bases between the germline ends. From germline, CDR1 is SGHKS and CDR2 YYEKEE (reference sequence). This CDR3 is built from 12 residues. The CDR3 coding sequence is TGTGCCAGCAGCGTGAGCTTCGACGAGCAGTACTTC. Its protein is CASSVSFDEQYF.

The sample holds a few counts of this clonotype. This chain joins TRBV12-3 or TRBV12-4 and TRBJ2-3, with 9 bases lining up with TRBD1. The CDR3 has 18 residues. The trim removed 3 bases at V and 3 bases at J, leaving 13 bases unmatched. CDR3: CASSFSIQTGGVTDTQYF. The CDR3 DNA is TGTGCCAGCAGTTTCTCCATCCAGACAGGGGGAGTGACAGATACGCAGTATTTT.

This clonotype has only a few counts. V is TRBV28 and J is TRBJ2-3, with D tentatively TRBD1 or TRBD2 (7 bases each). CDR1 MDHEN and CDR2 SYDVKM come from the germline V gene. V was trimmed by 7 bases and J by 2 bases, leaving 16 bases between them. The CDR3 extends over 15 amino acids. The CDR3 region has the DNA TGTGCCAGCATCAGGGGGGGCTTCGACACAGATACGCAGTATTTT. It is translated as CASIRGGFDTDTQYF. The complete variable domain, with remaining parts taken from reference TRBV28 and TRBJ2-3, reads DVKVTQSSRYLVKRTGEKVFLECVQDMDHENMFWYRQDPGLGLRLIYFSYDVKMKEKGDIPEGYSVSREKKERFSLILESASTNQTSMYLCASIRGGFDTDTQYFGPGTRLTVL.

This clonotype was detected a few times. V usage is TRBV29-1 and J usage is TRBJ1-2; TRBD1 agrees at 10 bases. The CDR3 consists of 16 residues. V lost 0 bases, J lost 7 bases, and 11 bases stayed unmatched. Germline V gene data show CDR1 as SQVTM and CDR2 as ANQGSEA. CDR3 sequence (DNA): TGCAGCGTTGAAGATCGAACGGACAGGGGGTTGGGTGGCTACACCTTC. Protein sequence: CSVEDRTDRGLGGYTF. The full variable domain, completed using reference TRBV29-1 and TRBJ1-2, is SAVISQKPSRDICQRGTSLTIQCQVDSQVTMMFWYRQQPGQSLTLIATANQGSEATYESGFVIDKFPISRPNLTFSTLTVSNMSPEDSSIYLCSVEDRTDRGLGGYTFGSGTRLTVV.

The V gene is TRBV16, the J gene TRBJ1-3; D not resolved. Germline assignment: CDR1 KGHSY and CDR2 FQNENV. There are 16 residues in the CDR3. V shed 2 bases and J shed 1 base, with 12 bases lying between them. In DNA form, the CDR3 reads TGTGCCAGCAGCCAAAGAAACAGCCGTTCTGGAAACACCATATATTTT. Translated, it gives CASSQRNSRSGNTIYF.

This clonotype occurred many times. The chain carries TRBV12-3 or TRBV12-4 and TRBJ2-7; maybe TRBD1 (5 bases). The CDR3 runs to 17 residues. Trimming pared 3 bases from V and 2 bases from J, leaving 20 bases between. The DNA of the CDR3 is TGTGCCAGCAGTTTGACTTTAGGGGTCTACTCCGCCTACGAGCAGTACTTC. This gives the protein CASSLTLGVYSAYEQYF.

This clonotype has a handful of counts. The chain employs TRBV20-1 and TRBJ2-1; 11 nucleotides agree with TRBD2. V lost 3 bases, J lost 6 bases, and 10 bases stayed unmatched. The CDR3 length is 16 residues. CDR1 is DFQATT, CDR2 SNEGSKA, per germline (reference sequence). The DNA of the CDR3 is TGCAGTGCTAGGGGGACTAGCGGCCGAAAGGTCAATGAGCAGTTCTTC. Translation gives CSARGTSGRKVNEQFF.

In this sample, this clonotype turned up a few times. The chain joins TRBV5-1 to TRBJ2-5; 7 bases agree with TRBD1. After removal of 3 bases from V and 4 bases from J, the junction contained 6 bases not matched to a gene. In germline, CDR1 is SGHRS, CDR2 YFSETQ. This CDR3 comprises 14 residues. CDR3: CASSSFGTAETQYF. CDR3 nucleotides: TGCGCCAGCAGCTCATTCGGGACAGCAGAGACCCAGTACTTC.

This clonotype was observed a few times. CDR3 region: CASSATGIEQYF. Written as DNA, the CDR3 is TGTGCCAGCAGCGCAACAGGGATCGAGCAGTACTTC. The genes are TRBV7-9 and TRBJ2-7, with D perhaps matching TRBD1 (6 bases). The CDR3 contains 12 residues. V lost 5 bases and J 6 bases, leaving 11 bases between the germline ends. The germline gives CDR1 SEHNR, CDR2 FQNEAQ (reference sequence).

In its sample, this clonotype was seen a few times. This chain links TRBV28 with TRBJ2-7; 8 bases align to TRBD1. The CDR3 covers 14 residues. From germline, CDR1 is MDHEN and CDR2 SYDVKM. V was clipped by 7 bases and J by 4 bases; unmatched bases: 9. The CDR3 DNA sequence: TGTGCCAGCAAGCCGACAGGGGACGGTTACGAGCAGTACTTC. Translated: CASKPTGDGYEQYF.

This clonotype was observed a handful of times. The chain couples TRBV9 to TRBJ2-3; TRBD2 matches 10 bases. Germline V gives CDR1 SGDLS, CDR2 YYNGEE. This CDR3 is 15 amino acids long. The J segment lost 5 bases and the V segment lost 0 bases, leaving 3 bases of the junction unmatched. The CDR3 region is CASSVDGTSVDTQYF. The CDR3 region has the DNA TGTGCCAGCAGCGTAGATGGGACTAGCGTAGATACGCAGTATTTT.

The V gene is TRBV6-1, the J gene TRBJ2-3, with D tentatively TRBD2 (6 bases). The CDR3 is 15 residues long. The germline V gene has CDR1 MNHNS and CDR2 SASEGT. The ends were cut back, 6 bases at V and 3 bases at J, with 16 bases in the middle. CDR3 DNA: TGTGCCAGCAGCCCCGTTAGGGACTGGACAGATACGCAGTATTTT. This sequence encodes CASSPVRDWTDTQYF.

The V gene is TRBV12-3 or TRBV12-4, the J gene TRBJ2-5; perhaps TRBD1 as D (6 bases). The CDR3 runs 15 residues. Trimming removed 3 bases from V and 4 bases from J, with 15 bases in between. CDR3 in amino acids: CASSFTQGRGETQYF. The CDR3 DNA sequence: TGTGCCAGCAGTTTTACTCAGGGGCGAGGAGAGACCCAGTACTTC.

Ten or more counts support this clonotype. The chain carries TRBV20-1 and TRBJ1-1, with unresolved D. CDR1 and CDR2 from the germline V gene are DFQATT and SNEGSKA (reference sequence). This CDR3 comprises 13 residues. V lost 6 bases and J 5 bases, leaving 16 bases between the germline ends. CDR3 protein: CSALHALGTEAFF. As DNA, the CDR3 is TGCAGTGCCCTGCACGCCCTGGGGACTGAAGCTTTCTTT.

This clonotype has a handful of counts. The chain recombines TRBV12-3 or TRBV12-4 with TRBJ2-6, with unresolved D. The CDR3 loop spans 15 amino acids. Trimming pared 6 bases from V and 0 bases from J, leaving 9 bases between. The CDR3 nucleotides are TGTGCCAGCAGCGATAGTGCCTCTGGGGCCAACGTCCTGACTTTC. This codes for CASSDSASGANVLTF.

The chain links TRBV12-3 or TRBV12-4 to TRBJ1-6; D gene ambiguous. The CDR3 covers 14 residues. V was pared by 3 bases and J by 8 bases, with 11 bases between. CDR3 nucleotide sequence: TGTGCCAGCAGTTTGCGTAAGGTCGATTCACCCCTCCACTTT. It specifies CASSLRKVDSPLHF.

This sequence joins TRBV6-1 and TRBJ2-2, with D possibly TRBD1 on 5 matching bases. The V and J ends lost 5 bases and 3 bases respectively, with 16 bases between them. CDR1 and CDR2 (germline): MNHNS, SASEGT. The CDR3 runs 16 residues. The CDR3 DNA reads TGTGCCAGCAGTCTTTATGGGGCTTATTACACCGGGGAGCTGTTTTTT. Translating gives CASSLYGAYYTGELFF.

This clonotype was picked up many times. The chain has TRBV5-1 and TRBJ2-1; 8 bases align to TRBD1. The CDR3 spans 13 residues. Germline V gene data show CDR1 as SGHRS and CDR2 as YFSETQ. Trimming removed 4 bases from V and 8 bases from J; junction bases left unmatched: 5. The CDR3 DNA follows: TGCGCCAGCAGCCTAGGACAGGGATATGAGCAGTTCTTC. Amino acid sequence: CASSLGQGYEQFF.

Worth noting for this clonotype: A junction end diverges from the germline sequence, so it may reflect a read error. The V call is TRBV28, the J call TRBJ2-7; D not certain. Looked up from germline, CDR1 is MDHEN and CDR2 is SYDVKM. This CDR3 region has 11 residues. This chain's CDR3 is CASSLDSRVLF. In DNA form, the CDR3 reads TGTGCCAGCAGTTTAGACTCCCGCGTACTCTTC.

V is TRBV6-5 and J is TRBJ2-5; weak D call: TRBD2 (6 bases). The germline V gene has CDR1 MNHEY and CDR2 SVGAGI. Trimming pared 3 bases from V and 2 bases from J, leaving 7 bases between. The length of the CDR3 is 13 residues. The CDR3: CASSYAGQETQYF. In DNA, the CDR3 is TGTGCCAGCAGTTATGCGGGGCAAGAGACCCAGTACTTC.

This clonotype was seen only a few times. This chain uses TRBV28 with TRBJ2-7; possibly TRBD2 for D (5 bases). The CDR3 has 13 amino acids. The V gene lost 7 bases and the J gene lost 7 bases, with 17 bases spanning the gap. Per germline, CDR1 MDHEN and CDR2 SYDVKM. CDR3 coding DNA: TGTGCCAGCAAGGAAGGGCCCTCGGGGGAGCAGTACTTC. Translated: CASKEGPSGEQYF.

J is TRBJ2-1 and V is TRBV6-2 or TRBV6-3, with 7 nucleotides matching TRBD2. The CDR3 loop spans 14 amino acids. The germline gives CDR1 MNHEY, CDR2 SVGEGT. Trimming took 2 bases from V and 9 from J; bases not matched to a gene: 7. This CDR3 is CASSYLGGYGEQFF. DNA for the CDR3: TGTGCCAGCAGTTACCTCGGGGGGTACGGTGAGCAGTTCTTC.

This clonotype has a handful of counts. This chain joins TRBV6-5 and TRBJ1-1, with TRBD1 as a possible D gene (5 bases). This CDR3 region has 14 residues. V lost 0 bases, J lost 5 bases, and 10 bases lay in between. In germline, CDR1 is MNHEY, CDR2 SVGAGI. For the CDR3, the DNA is TGTGCCAGCAGTTACTCCGGGGGGGTGACTGAAGCTTTCTTT. Translation: CASSYSGGVTEAFF.

The chain is built from TRBV15 and TRBJ1-1, with D possibly matching TRBD1 (6 bases). Per the germline V gene, CDR1 is LNHNV and CDR2 is YYDKDF (reference sequence). This CDR3 spans 16 amino acids. The V end lost 1 base, the J end lost 2 bases, and 14 bases lay between the germline ends. The CDR3, as DNA: TGTGCCACCAGCAGAGGGAGGGACACTTTTAACACTGAAGCTTTCTTT. This encodes CATSRGRDTFNTEAFF.

This clonotype was detected ten times or more. The chain links TRBV10-3 to TRBJ1-6; a possible D gene is TRBD1 (5 bases). There are 13 residues in the CDR3. Germline values: CDR1 ENHRY, CDR2 SYGVKD. Trimming pared 0 bases from V and 9 bases from J, leaving 6 bases between. In DNA, the CDR3 is TGTGCCATCAGTGAGTCGACAGTTTCACCCCTCCACTTT. The encoded protein is CAISESTVSPLHF.

This clonotype appeared many times. This chain uses TRBV12-3 or TRBV12-4 with TRBJ1-2; D is unclear. CDR3 length: 13 residues. Trimming took off 2 bases at V and 1 base at J, with 5 bases between the two ends. The CDR3 spells CASSLRDNYGYTF. The CDR3 nucleotides read TGTGCCAGCAGTTTAAGAGATAACTATGGCTACACCTTC.